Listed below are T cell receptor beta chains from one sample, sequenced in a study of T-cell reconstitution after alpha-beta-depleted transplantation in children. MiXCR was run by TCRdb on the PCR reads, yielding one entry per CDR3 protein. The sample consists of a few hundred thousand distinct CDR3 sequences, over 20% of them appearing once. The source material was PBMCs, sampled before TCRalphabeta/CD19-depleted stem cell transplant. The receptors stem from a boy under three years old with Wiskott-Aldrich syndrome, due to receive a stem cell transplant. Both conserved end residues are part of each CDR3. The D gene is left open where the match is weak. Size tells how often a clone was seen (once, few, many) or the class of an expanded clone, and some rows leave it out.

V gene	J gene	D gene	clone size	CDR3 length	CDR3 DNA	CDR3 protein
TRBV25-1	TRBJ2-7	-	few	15	TGTGCCAGCAGTGAAAGTACAGGGTTGACCTACGAGCAGTACTTC	CASSESTGLTYEQYF
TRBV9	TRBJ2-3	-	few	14	TGTGCCAGCAGCGGAGCTAGAAGCACAGATACGCAGTATTTT	CASSGARSTDTQYF
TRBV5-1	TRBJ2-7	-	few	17	TGCGCCAGCAGCTTGGGAGTCTTCGGGGGCGCGAGTTACGAGCAGTACTTC	CASSLGVFGGASYEQYF
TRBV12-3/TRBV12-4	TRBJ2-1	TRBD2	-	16	TGTGCCAGCAGTCAAAGCGGGAGATGGTCCTACAATGAGCAGTTCTTC	CASSQSGRWSYNEQFF
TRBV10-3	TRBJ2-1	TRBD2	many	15	TGTGCCATCAGTGACAGCGGGAGACCCAACAATGAGCAGTTCTTC	CAISDSGRPNNEQFF
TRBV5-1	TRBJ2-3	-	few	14	TGCGCCAGCAGCCTGTGGGGGCGCACAGATACGCAGTATTTT	CASSLWGRTDTQYF
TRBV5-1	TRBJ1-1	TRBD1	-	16	TGCGCCAGCAGCACCGACAGGGGGCTTCTGAACACTGAAGCTTTCTTT	CASSTDRGLLNTEAFF
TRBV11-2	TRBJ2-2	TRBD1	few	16	TGTGCCAGCAGCTTCGACAGGGGTCTGAGGACCGGGGAGCTGTTTTTT	CASSFDRGLRTGELFF
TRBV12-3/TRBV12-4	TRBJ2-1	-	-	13	TGTGCCAGCAGTTTTGACTACCCCACGGAGCAGTTCTTC	CASSFDYPTEQFF
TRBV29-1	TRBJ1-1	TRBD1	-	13	TGCAGCGTTGACGGGACAGGCAACACTGAAGCTTTCTTT	CSVDGTGNTEAFF
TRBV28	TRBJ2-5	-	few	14	TGTGCCAGCAGCCGGGGATTCAGGGAAGAGACCCAGTACTTC	CASSRGFREETQYF
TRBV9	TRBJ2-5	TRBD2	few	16	TGTGCCAGCAGCGTAGCTAGCGGTAGGGCACAAGAGACCCAGTACTTC	CASSVASGRAQETQYF
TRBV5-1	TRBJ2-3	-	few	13	TGCGCCAGCAGCAGGGCACGCACAGATACGCAGTATTTT	CASSRARTDTQYF
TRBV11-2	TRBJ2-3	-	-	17	TGTGCCAGCAGCCTCCAGGGGGAGGTGCGGAAAACAGATACGCAGTATTTT	CASSLQGEVRKTDTQYF
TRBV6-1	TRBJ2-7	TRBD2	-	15	TGTGCCAGCAGCTCTACGGGACTAAGCTCCTACGAGCAGTACTTC	CASSSTGLSSYEQYF
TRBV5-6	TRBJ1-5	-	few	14	TGTGCCAGCAGCTTGGGTTGGAGAAATCAGCCCCAGCATTTT	CASSLGWRNQPQHF
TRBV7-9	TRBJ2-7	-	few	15	TGTGCCAGCAGCTCGGGACCAAAAAAGGTGGACGAGCAGTACTTC	CASSSGPKKVDEQYF
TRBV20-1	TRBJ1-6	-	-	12	TGCAGTGCTCGCCGTCCTGATTCACCCCTCCACTTT	CSARRPDSPLHF
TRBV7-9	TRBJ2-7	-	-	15	TGTGCCAGCAGCTTCGGTTCTGACAGCGGCTACGAGCAGTACTTC	CASSFGSDSGYEQYF
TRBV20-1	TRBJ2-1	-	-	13	TGCAGTGCTAGTTGGGGGAGAGCCAATGAGCAGTTCTTC	CSASWGRANEQFF
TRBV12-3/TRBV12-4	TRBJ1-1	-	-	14	TGTGCCAGCAGTTTAAAGCTGGGGAACACTGAAGCTTTCTTT	CASSLKLGNTEAFF
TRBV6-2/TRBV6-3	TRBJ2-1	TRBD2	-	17	TGTGCCAGCAGGAATGGGATAGCGGGAGGTACCGACAATGAGCAGTTCTTC	CASRNGIAGGTDNEQFF
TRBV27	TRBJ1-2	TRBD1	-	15	TGTGCCAGCCAAGCAACCTGGACAGGGGCCTATGGCTACACCTTC	CASQATWTGAYGYTF
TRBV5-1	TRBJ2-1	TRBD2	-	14	TGCGCCAGCAGCTTGGTGCCTAGCGGACCGTCGGGGTTCTTC	CASSLVPSGPSGFF
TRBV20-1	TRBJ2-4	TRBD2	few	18	TGCAGTGCTAGTGGGCTAGCGGGAGGGCCGGCGGCCAAAAACATTCAGTACTTC	CSASGLAGGPAAKNIQYF
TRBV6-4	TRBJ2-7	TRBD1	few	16	TGTGCCAGCAGTGACTCTCCACAGGGGGCCAGGAACGAGCAGTACTTC	CASSDSPQGARNEQYF
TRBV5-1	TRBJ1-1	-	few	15	TGCGCCAGCAGCTTGGGGGTAGGGGTGGGCACTGAAGCTTTCTTT	CASSLGVGVGTEAFF
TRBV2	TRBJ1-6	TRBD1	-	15	TGTGCCAGCAGAGCCGGGACAGGGGCATTGAGTCCCCTCCACTTT	CASRAGTGALSPLHF
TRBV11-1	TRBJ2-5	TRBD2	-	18	TGTGCCAGCAGCTTAGGGACTAGCGGGAGTACTGCACAAGAGACCCAGTACTTC	CASSLGTSGSTAQETQYF
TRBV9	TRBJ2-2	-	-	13	TGTGCCAGCAGCCCCATTCCCACCGGGGAGCTGTTTTTT	CASSPIPTGELFF
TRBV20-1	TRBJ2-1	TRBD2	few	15	TGCAGTGGTCAACCGGGACTAGCGGGAGGGTATGAGCAGTTCTTC	CSGQPGLAGGYEQFF
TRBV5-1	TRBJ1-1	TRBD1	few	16	TGCGCCAGCAGCCCCCTGACAGGGCGAGGTGGCACTGAAGCTTTCTTT	CASSPLTGRGGTEAFF
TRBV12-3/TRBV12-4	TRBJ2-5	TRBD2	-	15	TGTGCCAGCAGTTTGGTGGGAGGGTCGTCAGAGACCCAGTACTTC	CASSLVGGSSETQYF
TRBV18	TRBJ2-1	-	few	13	TGTGCCAGCTCACTTTACCTAGGCAATGAGCAGTTCTTC	CASSLYLGNEQFF
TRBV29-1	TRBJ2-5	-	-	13	TGCAGCGTTGTAGGGGCAAACCAAGAGACCCAGTACTTC	CSVVGANQETQYF
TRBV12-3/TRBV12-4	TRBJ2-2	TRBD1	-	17	TGTGCCAGCAGTTGGGCCGGGACAGCCCTCAACACCGGGGAGCTGTTTTTT	CASSWAGTALNTGELFF
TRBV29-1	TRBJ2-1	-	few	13	TGCAGCGTTATCCAGGGCCAAGCCCGTGAGCAGTTCTTC	CSVIQGQAREQFF
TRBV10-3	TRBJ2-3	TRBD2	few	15	TGTGCCATCAGTGAGGTTCTAGCGGGAACAGATACGCAGTATTTT	CAISEVLAGTDTQYF
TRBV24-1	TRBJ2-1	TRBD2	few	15	TGTGCCACCAGTGATCCCACTAGCGGGAGGGATGAGCAGTTCTTC	CATSDPTSGRDEQFF
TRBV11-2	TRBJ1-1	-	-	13	TGTGCCAGCAGCTCCTTACAGGGCGCTGAAGCTTTCTTT	CASSSLQGAEAFF
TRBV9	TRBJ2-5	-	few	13	TGTGCCAGCAGCGTAGATTTAGGGGAGACCCAGTACTTC	CASSVDLGETQYF
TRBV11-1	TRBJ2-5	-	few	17	TGTGCCAGCAGCACCCGTGGAGGGACAACCTTTCAAGAGACCCAGTACTTC	CASSTRGGTTFQETQYF
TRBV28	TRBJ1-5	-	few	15	TGTGCCAGCAGTTTGGGGGGGAGGGTAGATCAGCCCCAGCATTTT	CASSLGGRVDQPQHF
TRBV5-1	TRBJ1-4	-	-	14	TGCGCCAGCAGCTTGGAAGGGTATCGCGAAAAACTGTTTTTT	CASSLEGYREKLFF
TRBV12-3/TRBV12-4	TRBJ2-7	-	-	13	TGTGCCAGCAGTTCGACTAAAAATTACGAGCAGTACTTC	CASSSTKNYEQYF
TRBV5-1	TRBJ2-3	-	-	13	TGCGCCAGCAGCTTGGGCAGGTCAGATACGCAGTATTTT	CASSLGRSDTQYF
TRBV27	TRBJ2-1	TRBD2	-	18	TGTGCCAGCGGACAGATGTCCAAAGAGTGGCTAGCGGGAGGCAAGCAGTTCTTC	CASGQMSKEWLAGGKQFF
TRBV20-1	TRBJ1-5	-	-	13	TGCAGTGCTACGACCACGGGCAATCAGCCCCAGCATTTT	CSATTTGNQPQHF
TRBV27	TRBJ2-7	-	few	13	TGTGCCAGCAAGTGGAGGGGCGCTAACGAGCAGTACTTC	CASKWRGANEQYF
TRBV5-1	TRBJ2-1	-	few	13	TGCGCCAGCAGCTTGGGGACCTGGGATGAGCAGTTCTTC	CASSLGTWDEQFF
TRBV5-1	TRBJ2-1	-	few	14	TGCGCCAGCAGCTTGGCCGGGAAGGGTGGTGAGCAGTTCTTC	CASSLAGKGGEQFF
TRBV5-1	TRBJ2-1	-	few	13	TGCGCCAGCACGGAGATTTCGGGGGCTGAGCAGTTCTTC	CASTEISGAEQFF
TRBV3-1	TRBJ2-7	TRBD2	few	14	TGTGCCAGCAGCCAGCTAGCGGGATCCTACGAGCAGTACTTC	CASSQLAGSYEQYF
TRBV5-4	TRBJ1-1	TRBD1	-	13	TGTGCCAGCAGCTTGGAAGGGGGCGCGAAAGCTTTCTTT	CASSLEGGAKAFF
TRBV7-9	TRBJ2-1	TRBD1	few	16	TGTGCCAGCACCCCAGGCGGGACAGGGAGTAACAATGAGCAGTTCTTC	CASTPGGTGSNNEQFF
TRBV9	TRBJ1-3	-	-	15	TGTGCCAGCAGCGTAGAACAGAGACCTGGAAACACCATATATTTT	CASSVEQRPGNTIYF
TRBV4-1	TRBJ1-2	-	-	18	TGCGCCAGCAGCCAAGAAACGGCCCTCTTTACAGGGAACTATGGCTACACCTTC	CASSQETALFTGNYGYTF